These 31 T cell receptor beta chains share one sample of origin, sequenced in a study of Tregs in tolerant kidney transplant recipients (dated 2019 in TCRdb). The library relied on the immunoSEQ multiplex PCR assay. What TCRdb holds here is the immuneACCESS table cut down to in-frame rearrangements. Part of the clones is not present; checked against another copy, under half of the missing clones reflect an unresolved V gene, and the others are unexplained. The sample has more than 45,000 clones on record. The ten largest clones take up around 0.88% of the sample. Explained via the paper, the time point label denotes: blood sample drawn before combined kidney and bone marrow transplant. The specimen was CD4+ T cells from blood, collected before the transplant. The receptors shown here come from a human donor who received a combined kidney and bone marrow transplant.

A note on this clone: Read data end 3 residues before the CDR3 end; the end is taken from the germline J gene. The V call is TRBV5-1, the J call TRBJ2-1, with no clear D. Between the trimmed V and J ends, which lost 0 bases and 9 bases, there was a span of 13 bases. There are 14 residues in the CDR3. Germline assignment: CDR1 SGHRS and CDR2 YFSETQ. The CDR3 protein is CASSLALEVSEQFF. The part of the CDR3 DNA that was read is TGCGCCAGCAGCTTGGCCCTTGAAGTTAGTGAG.

On this clone: The CDR3 end lies 3 residues beyond the end of the read and is filled in from the germline J gene. The gene calls are TRBV7-3 and TRBJ2-2; tentatively, D is TRBD1 (6 bases). Germline V gives CDR1 SGHTA, CDR2 FQGTGA. Trimming left V 2 bases short and J 4 bases short, with 14 bases between. The CDR3 sequence is 16 residues long. The CDR3 sequence: CASSLRAGVVTGELFF. Incomplete CDR3 DNA: TGTGCCAGCAGCTTACGGGCAGGGGTCGTCACCGGGGAG.

On this clone itself: The read terminates 3 residues ahead of where the CDR3 ends, so the germline J gene completes it. This rearrangement joins TRBV30 to TRBJ2-5; D is possibly TRBD2 (7 bases). Trimming took 8 bases from V and 5 from J, leaving 18 bases between them. CDR1 and CDR2 from the germline V gene are GTSNPN and SVGIG (reference sequence). This CDR3 contains 13 residues. CDR3: CAGGRGRGETQYF. The part of the CDR3 DNA that was read is TGTGCCGGAGGGCGGGGGCGAGGGGAGACC.

In the case of this clone: The read is 3 residues too short to cover the CDR3 end, so that end is filled in from the germline J gene. The V call is TRBV19, the J call TRBJ2-2; 7 bases agree with TRBD1. V trimming: 4 bases; J trimming: 7 bases; junction bases outside the gene matches: 3. In germline, CDR1 is LNHDA, CDR2 SQIVND (reference sequence). The CDR3 covers 13 residues. CDR3 sequence: CASSTNRGGELFF. CDR3 bases read: TGTGCCAGTAGTACCAACAGGGGCGGGGAG.

Worth noting for this clone: Coverage ceases 3 residues before the CDR3 finishes, and the germline J gene fills in the end. This sequence joins TRBV29-1 and TRBJ1-1; perhaps TRBD1 as D (6 bases). V lost 4 bases to trimming and J lost 5 bases, with 11 bases between them. Germline CDR1 and CDR2: SQVTM and ANQGSEA. The CDR3 has 12 residues. CDR3 DNA (partial): TGCAGCGTTGCCCAGGGGAAAACTGAA. This encodes CSVAQGKTE. The whole CDR3 sequence is CSVAQGKTEAFF.

Remarks on this clone: The CDR3 end is not reached by the read, which stops 3 residues before it; the germline J gene fills it in. V is TRBV19 and J is TRBJ2-7, with D maybe TRBD2 (5 bases). This CDR3 region has 13 residues. The germline CDR1 and CDR2 sequences are LNHDA and SQIVND (reference sequence). With 8 bases removed from V and 2 bases from J, the gap between germline ends came to 13 bases. CDR3 amino acids: CASGGAVTYEQYF. The sequenced CDR3 bases are TGTGCCAGTGGCGGAGCGGTCACCTACGAG.

As to this clone: Read coverage stops 3 residues before the CDR3 terminus; the germline J gene supplies the remainder. The chain links TRBV5-8 to TRBJ2-5, with unresolved D. The germline gives CDR1 SGHTS, CDR2 YDEGEE. This CDR3 has 12 residues. V lost 2 bases, J lost 4 bases, and 6 bases lay in between. CDR3: CASSLSLETQYF. The part of the CDR3 DNA that was read is TGTGCCAGCAGCTTAAGCTTAGAGACC.

The CDR3 DNA, read in part, is TGCGCCAGCAGCTTGGTTACAAAACCCTACGAG. This codes for CASSLVTKPYE. The whole CDR3 protein is CASSLVTKPYEQYF. The chain carries TRBV5-1 and TRBJ2-7; D remains unclear. The read falls 3 residues short of the CDR3 end, and the missing part is taken from the germline J gene. CDR1 is SGHRS, CDR2 YFSETQ, per germline. The CDR3 is made up of 14 amino acids. V lost 0 bases and J lost 2, with 9 bases in between.

Of note for this clone: The read halts 3 residues ahead of the CDR3 end, with the missing end drawn from the germline J gene. The chain links TRBV20-1 to TRBJ1-2; TRBD1 might be the D (5 bases). The CDR3 consists of 13 residues. Looked up from germline, CDR1 is DFQATT and CDR2 is SNEGSKA (reference sequence). Partial CDR3 DNA: TGCAGTGCTAGAGATTCACGGAGGGGCGGC. It codes for CSARDSRRGG. The entire CDR3 reads CSARDSRRGGYTF.

As regards this clone: Coverage ceases 3 residues before the CDR3 finishes, and the germline J gene fills in the end. The chain recombines TRBV2 with TRBJ2-2; 8 bases line up with TRBD1. Germline lookup yields CDR1 SNHLY and CDR2 FYNNEI. V trimming: 7 bases; J trimming: 0 bases; junction bases outside the gene matches: 10. This CDR3 has 17 amino acids. The CDR3 spells CASTPVSGQANTGELFF. Partial CDR3 DNA: TGTGCCAGCACCCCAGTCTCGGGACAGGCGAACACCGGGGAG.

Regarding this clone: The read terminates 3 residues ahead of where the CDR3 ends, so the germline J gene completes it. J is TRBJ2-1 and V is TRBV29-1; D perhaps matches TRBD2 (7 bases). This CDR3 has 17 amino acids. Germline CDR1 is SQVTM and CDR2 is ANQGSEA. V lost 4 bases and J 7 bases, leaving 26 bases between the germline ends. The CDR3 is CSVVLSRGGEVWNEQFF. The part of the CDR3 DNA that was read is TGCAGCGTTGTCCTCTCGAGGGGGGGGGAGGTTTGGAATGAG.

Turning to this clone: The missing CDR3 end, 3 residues past where the read stops, is filled in from the germline J gene. The chain combines TRBV20-1 with TRBJ2-1, with 11 bases matching TRBD2. The CDR3 totals 15 residues. Germline V lookup: CDR1 DFQATT, CDR2 SNEGSKA (reference sequence). Trimming cost V 3 bases and J 6 bases; bases outside gene matches: 7. CDR3 loop: CSARRTSGSSNEQFF. The sequenced part of the CDR3 DNA is TGCAGTGCTAGGAGAACTAGCGGGAGTAGCAATGAG.

Remarks on this clone: The read terminates 3 residues ahead of where the CDR3 ends, so the germline J gene completes it. J is TRBJ2-1 and V is TRBV5-1, with D maybe TRBD1 (8 bases). V dropped 4 bases and J dropped 4 bases, with 15 bases sitting between them. CDR1 is SGHRS, CDR2 YFSETQ, per germline. This CDR3 comprises 15 residues. Incomplete CDR3 DNA: TGCGCCAGCAGCCGCGGGGGACAGGAGTACAATGAG. As protein: CASSRGGQEYNE. The full CDR3 sequence reads CASSRGGQEYNEQFF.

Note on this clone: The sequence runs out 3 residues before the end of the CDR3; the remainder is reconstructed from the germline J gene. This rearrangement joins TRBV13 to TRBJ1-1, with a weak D call TRBD1 (6 bases). The V gene's germline CDR1 is PRHDT and CDR2 FYEKMQ (reference sequence). The V end was cut by 5 bases, the J end by 0 bases, with 13 bases between. This CDR3 has 15 amino acids. CDR3 protein: CASSPRQVMNTEAFF. The part of the CDR3 DNA that was read is TGTGCCAGCAGCCCAAGACAGGTAATGAACACTGAA.

A note on this clone: The sequence runs out 3 residues before the end of the CDR3; the remainder is reconstructed from the germline J gene. The V call is TRBV10-3, the J call TRBJ2-7, with 10 bases matching TRBD2. The CDR3 runs 15 residues. J lost 0 bases, V lost 4 bases, and 3 bases had no gene match. Germline CDR1 is ENHRY and CDR2 is SYGVKD. The part of the CDR3 DNA that was read is TGTGCCATCAGTGGGGGACTAGCGATCTCCTACGAG. Protein product: CAISGGLAISYE. The full-length CDR3 reads as CAISGGLAISYEQYF.

The sequenced CDR3 bases are TGTGCCAGCAGCTTAAACAGGAAGGAGACC. This encodes CASSLNRKET. The CDR3, in full, reads CASSLNRKETQYF. The chain joins TRBV7-3 to TRBJ2-5; D is perhaps TRBD1 (5 bases). With the read ending 3 residues before the CDR3 end, the germline J gene is used to fill in that end. From germline, CDR1 is SGHTA and CDR2 FQGTGA. This CDR3 is built from 13 residues. The V end was cut by 1 base, the J end by 5 bases, with 8 bases between.

To note about this clone: The read falls 3 residues short of the CDR3 end, and the missing part is taken from the germline J gene. This rearrangement joins TRBV7-9 to TRBJ1-6; a weak D match, TRBD1 (5 bases). Germline assignment: CDR1 SEHNR and CDR2 FQNEAQ (reference sequence). The CDR3 covers 14 residues. Between the trimmed V and J ends, which lost 7 bases and 7 bases, there was a span of 14 bases. CDR3 DNA (partial): TGTGCCAGCAAGGTCGGGGGGGAAAATTCACCC. Its translation is CASKVGGENSP. The entire CDR3 protein is CASKVGGENSPLHF.

Comment on this clone: The read ends 3 residues before the CDR3 terminus; that terminus is restored from the germline J gene. The chain employs TRBV20-1 and TRBJ2-1; the match to TRBD1 covers 8 bases. V was pared by 2 bases and J by 6 bases, with 6 bases of the junction left unmatched. This CDR3 region has 14 residues. Germline V lookup: CDR1 DFQATT, CDR2 SNEGSKA (reference sequence). This chain's CDR3 is CSARMDRAGNEQFF. The covered CDR3 bases are TGCAGTGCTAGAATGGACAGGGCAGGCAATGAG.

To note about this clone: From the germline J gene comes the end of the CDR3, since the read stops 3 residues before it. The chain uses TRBV7-7 and TRBJ2-3; D not resolved. Germline-derived CDR1 and CDR2 are SSHAT and FNYEAQ (reference sequence). Trimming stripped 4 bases from V and 5 bases from J, with 13 bases between. The CDR3 totals 14 residues. This CDR3 is CASSSSLGLDTQYF. The sequenced CDR3 bases are TGTGCCAGCAGCTCGAGTTTAGGGTTAGATACG.

Of note for this clone: The CDR3 extends 3 residues past the end of the read, so its final part is completed from the germline J gene. The chain has TRBV5-1 and TRBJ2-5, with 7 nucleotides matching TRBD2. V lost 0 bases to trimming and J lost 4 bases; unmatched junction nucleotides: 9. There are 16 residues in the CDR3. The germline gives CDR1 SGHRS, CDR2 YFSETQ. The part of the CDR3 DNA that was read is TGCGCCAGCAGCTTGGGTAGCGGGCCACTGGGAGAGACC. As protein: CASSLGSGPLGET. The entire CDR3 reads CASSLGSGPLGETQYF.

Turning to this clone: Sequencing ends 3 residues short of the CDR3 end; the germline J gene provides the rest. The genes are TRBV7-2 and TRBJ1-1; D possibly corresponds to TRBD1 (5 bases). The CDR3 length is 14 residues. V shed 0 bases and J shed 3 bases, with 8 bases lying between them. CDR1 SGHTA and CDR2 FQGNSA come from the germline V gene. CDR3 residues: CASSLARGDTEAFF. CDR3 bases read: TGTGCCAGCAGCTTAGCGAGGGGCGACACTGAA.

As concerns this clone: Read data end 3 residues before the CDR3 end; the end is taken from the germline J gene. Other DNA variants within this sample encode the same CDR3. The chain links TRBV29-1 to TRBJ2-2; 9 bases fit TRBD1. Germline CDR1 reads SQVTM; CDR2 reads ANQGSEA. J was trimmed by 7 bases and V by 6 bases; bases with no gene match: 3. The CDR3 spans 12 residues. The CDR3 DNA, read in part, is TGCAGCGTGGGACAGGGACACGGGGAG. Protein product: CSVGQGHGE. The complete CDR3 protein is CSVGQGHGELFF.

By frequency, this clone registers medium-sized. The DNA ends 3 residues before the CDR3 does, and the rest of the CDR3 is filled in from the germline J gene. The genes are TRBV6-2 or TRBV6-3 and TRBJ2-3; 7 nucleotides line up with TRBD1. The CDR3 sequence is 15 residues long. V lost 4 bases, J lost 1 base, and 5 bases stayed unmatched. CDR1 and CDR2 (germline): MNHEY, SVGEGT. Incomplete CDR3 DNA: TGTGCCAGCAGTTTGACAGGGTCAGGCACAGATACG. As protein: CASSLTGSGTDT. The entire CDR3 protein reads CASSLTGSGTDTQYF.

Details on this clone: The sequence runs out 3 residues before the end of the CDR3; the remainder is reconstructed from the germline J gene. The chain joins TRBV30 to TRBJ1-5, with 8 bases aligning to TRBD1. Germline loops: CDR1 GTSNPN, CDR2 SVGIG (reference sequence). V shed 5 bases and J 2 bases; nucleotides not matched to a gene: 11. The CDR3 consists of 16 residues. CDR3 residues: CAWPLRGPRGNQPQHF. The sequenced part of the CDR3 DNA is TGTGCCTGGCCCCTCAGGGGGCCTAGGGGCAATCAGCCC. The whole variable domain, remainder taken from reference TRBV30 and TRBJ1-5, is SQTIHQWPATLVQPVGSPLSLECTVEGTSNPNLYWYRQAAGRGLQLLFYSVGIGQISSEVPQNLSASRPQDRQFILSSKKLLLSDSGFYLCAWPLRGPRGNQPQHFGDGTRLSIL.

Of note for this clone: The read falls 3 residues short of the CDR3 end, and the missing part is taken from the germline J gene. The rearrangement uses TRBV5-1 and TRBJ2-7; 10 bases line up with TRBD2. Germline CDR1 is SGHRS and CDR2 is YFSETQ. Unmatched junction bases numbered 6, after V lost 2 bases and J lost 1 base. CDR3 length: 16 residues. The CDR3 loop is CASSLRLAGSSYEQYF. The CDR3 bases that were read are TGCGCCAGCAGCTTAAGACTAGCGGGTTCATCCTACGAG.

Remarks on this clone: Read data end 3 residues before the CDR3 end; the end is taken from the germline J gene. This sequence joins TRBV2 and TRBJ1-1; D is possibly TRBD1 (6 bases). The CDR3 consists of 12 residues. Germline V gives CDR1 SNHLY, CDR2 FYNNEI. CDR3 protein: CASSESTGEAFF. The CDR3 bases that were read are TGTGCCAGCAGTGAATCAACAGGGGAA.

About this clone: The read is 3 residues too short to cover the CDR3 end, so that end is filled in from the germline J gene. V usage is TRBV7-3 and J usage is TRBJ2-7; D not resolved. The germline gives CDR1 SGHTA, CDR2 FQGTGA. This CDR3 is built from 12 residues. V lost 2 bases and J lost 4, with 6 bases in between. The sequenced CDR3 bases are TGTGCCAGCAGCTTACTGTTATACGAG. Protein: CASSLLLYE. The full CDR3 sequence reads CASSLLLYEQYF.

Regarding this clone: The read ends 3 residues before the CDR3 terminus; that terminus is restored from the germline J gene. This chain uses TRBV12-5 with TRBJ1-1; the D gene is possibly TRBD1 (6 bases). CDR1 and CDR2 (germline): LGHNT, FRNRAP. The ends were cut back, 1 base at V and 6 bases at J, with 15 bases in the middle. There are 15 residues in the CDR3. CDR3 bases read: TGTGCTAGTGGTTTGGGGACAGTGGGTCGGGCTGAA. As protein: CASGLGTVGRAE. The entire CDR3 is CASGLGTVGRAEAFF.

Comments on this clone: The read ends 3 residues before the CDR3 terminus; that terminus is restored from the germline J gene. The J gene is TRBJ2-3, the V gene TRBV4-1; D is undetermined. Per the germline V gene, CDR1 is MGHRA and CDR2 is YSYEKL. This CDR3 has 13 amino acids. V was shortened by 3 bases and J by 1 base, with 5 bases between the two germline ends. The CDR3 bases that were read are TGCGCCAGCAGCCATGAGGGCACAGATACG. This codes for CASSHEGTDT. The whole CDR3 sequence reads CASSHEGTDTQYF.

Comments on this clone: The read ends 3 residues early relative to the CDR3; the germline J gene fills the gap. This chain joins TRBV18 and TRBJ1-1; 7 bases match TRBD1. This CDR3 has 14 amino acids. The germline V gene encodes CDR1 KGHSH and CDR2 LQKENI. With V trimmed by 5 bases and J by 6 bases, 9 bases remained unmatched. The CDR3 region is CASSSLQGSPEAFF. CDR3 DNA, as far as it was read: TGTGCCAGCTCATCCTTACAGGGGAGTCCTGAA.

On this clone itself: The CDR3 end is not reached by the read, which stops 3 residues before it; the germline J gene fills it in. V usage is TRBV18 and J usage is TRBJ2-7; tentative D call: TRBD1 (6 bases). CDR1 KGHSH and CDR2 LQKENI come from the germline V gene. Trimming stripped 5 bases from V and 1 base from J, with 12 bases between. The CDR3 has 14 residues. Incomplete CDR3 DNA: TGTGCCAGCTCAGCAGGGGTGAGTTCCTACGAG. Translating gives CASSAGVSSYE. The whole CDR3 sequence reads CASSAGVSSYEQYF.